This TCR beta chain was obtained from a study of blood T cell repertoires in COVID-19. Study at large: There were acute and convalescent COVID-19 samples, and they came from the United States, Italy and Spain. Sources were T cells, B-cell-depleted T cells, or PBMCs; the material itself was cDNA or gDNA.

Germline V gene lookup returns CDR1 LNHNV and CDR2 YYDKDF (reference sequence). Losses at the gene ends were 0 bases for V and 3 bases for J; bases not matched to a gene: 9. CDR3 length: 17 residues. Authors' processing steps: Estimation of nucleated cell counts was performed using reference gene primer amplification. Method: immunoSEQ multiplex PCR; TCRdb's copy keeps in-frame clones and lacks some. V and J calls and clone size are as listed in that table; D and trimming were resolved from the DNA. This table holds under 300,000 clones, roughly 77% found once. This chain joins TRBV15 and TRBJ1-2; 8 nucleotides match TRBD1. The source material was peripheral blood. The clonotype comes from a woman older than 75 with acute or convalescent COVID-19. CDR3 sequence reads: CATSRDPGTGTYYGYTF. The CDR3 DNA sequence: TGTGCCACCAGCAGAGATCCAGGGACAGGCACCTACTATGGCTACACCTTC.